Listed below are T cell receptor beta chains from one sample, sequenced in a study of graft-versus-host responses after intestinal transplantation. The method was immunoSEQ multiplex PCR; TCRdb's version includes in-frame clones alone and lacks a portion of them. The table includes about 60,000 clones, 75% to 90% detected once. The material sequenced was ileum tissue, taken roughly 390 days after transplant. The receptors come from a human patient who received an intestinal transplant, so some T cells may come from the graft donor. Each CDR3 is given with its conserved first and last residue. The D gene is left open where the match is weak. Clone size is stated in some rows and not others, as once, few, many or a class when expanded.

CDR3aa: CASSQEGLGSYEQYF
CDR3nt: TGCGCCAGCAGCCAAGAAGGACTAGGGTCCTACGAGCAGTACTTC
abundance: NA
d_gene: TRBD2
v_gene: TRBV4-1
j_gene: TRBJ2-7

CDR3aa: CASSPWGTPYEQYF
CDR3nt: TGTGCCAGCAGCCCTTGGGGGACACCTTACGAGCAGTACTTC
abundance: NA
d_gene: NA
v_gene: TRBV9
j_gene: TRBJ2-7

CDR3aa: CAISDSRANYEQYF
CDR3nt: TGTGCCATCAGTGATTCAAGGGCGAACTACGAGCAGTACTTC
abundance: once
d_gene: NA
v_gene: TRBV10-3
j_gene: TRBJ2-7

CDR3aa: CASSFGTGFYEQYF
CDR3nt: TGCGCCAGCAGCTTCGGGACAGGGTTTTACGAGCAGTACTTC
abundance: NA
d_gene: TRBD1
v_gene: TRBV5-1
j_gene: TRBJ2-7

CDR3aa: CASSLGWTENTEAFF
CDR3nt: TGTGCTAGCAGCTTGGGTTGGACGGAGAACACTGAAGCTTTCTTT
abundance: NA
d_gene: NA
v_gene: TRBV7-7
j_gene: TRBJ1-1

CDR3aa: CASSLPGQHYEQYF
CDR3nt: TGTGCCAGCAGTTTACCAGGACAGCACTACGAGCAGTACTTC
abundance: NA
d_gene: NA
v_gene: TRBV28
j_gene: TRBJ2-7

CDR3aa: CASSLGGRTYEQYF
CDR3nt: TGCGCCAGCAGCTTGGGGGGCAGAACCTACGAGCAGTACTTC
abundance: NA
d_gene: NA
v_gene: TRBV5-1
j_gene: TRBJ2-7

CDR3aa: CASSIDRFQPQHF
CDR3nt: TGTGCCAGTAGTATCGACCGATTTCAGCCCCAGCATTTT
abundance: NA
d_gene: NA
v_gene: TRBV19
j_gene: TRBJ1-5

CDR3aa: CAISELISGEINEQFF
CDR3nt: TGTGCCATCAGTGAGCTGATTAGCGGGGAGATCAATGAGCAGTTCTTC
abundance: few
d_gene: TRBD2
v_gene: TRBV10-3
j_gene: TRBJ2-1

CDR3aa: CATSRDRGDQETQYF
CDR3nt: TGTGCCACCAGCAGAGATCGGGGGGACCAAGAGACCCAGTACTTC
abundance: NA
d_gene: TRBD2
v_gene: TRBV15
j_gene: TRBJ2-5

CDR3aa: CASSLGAAGAYEQYF
CDR3nt: TGCGCCAGCAGCTTAGGGGCAGCCGGAGCCTACGAGCAGTACTTC
abundance: NA
d_gene: NA
v_gene: TRBV5-1
j_gene: TRBJ2-7

CDR3aa: CASSQDPTGVGYEQYF
CDR3nt: TGCGCCAGCAGCCAAGATCCGACTGGAGTGGGATACGAGCAGTACTTC
abundance: once
d_gene: NA
v_gene: TRBV4-1
j_gene: TRBJ2-7

CDR3aa: CASSGLAGTYNEQFF
CDR3nt: TGTGCCAGCAGTGGGTTAGCGGGTACCTACAATGAGCAGTTCTTC
abundance: NA
d_gene: TRBD2
v_gene: TRBV6-1
j_gene: TRBJ2-1

CDR3aa: CASSVVGASSYNSPLHF
CDR3nt: TGTGCCAGCAGTGTTGTCGGGGCGAGCTCCTATAATTCACCCCTCCACTTT
abundance: NA
d_gene: NA
v_gene: TRBV2
j_gene: TRBJ1-6

CDR3aa: CASSTGTGTTGELFF
CDR3nt: TGTGCCAGCAGCACCGGGACAGGGACCACCGGGGAGCTGTTTTTT
abundance: NA
d_gene: TRBD1
v_gene: TRBV6-4
j_gene: TRBJ2-2

CDR3aa: CASSERGSSYNEQFF
CDR3nt: TGTGCCAGCAGTGAACGGGGGAGCTCCTACAATGAGCAGTTCTTC
abundance: NA
d_gene: NA
v_gene: TRBV6-4
j_gene: TRBJ2-1

CDR3aa: CASSERENLATEAFF
CDR3nt: TGTGCCAGCAGTGAAAGGGAAAACCTCGCCACTGAAGCTTTCTTT
abundance: NA
d_gene: NA
v_gene: TRBV6-1
j_gene: TRBJ1-1

CDR3aa: CASSVVDSTEQYF
CDR3nt: TGTGCCAGCAGCGTAGTCGACTCCACGGAGCAGTACTTC
abundance: NA
d_gene: NA
v_gene: TRBV9
j_gene: TRBJ2-7

CDR3aa: CASGYGGYEQYF
CDR3nt: TGTGCTAGTGGGTATGGGGGTTACGAGCAGTACTTC
abundance: NA
d_gene: NA
v_gene: TRBV12-5
j_gene: TRBJ2-7

CDR3aa: CASSQDQWQGAYEQYF
CDR3nt: TGCGCCAGCAGCCAAGATCAGTGGCAGGGGGCCTACGAGCAGTACTTC
abundance: once
d_gene: TRBD1
v_gene: TRBV4-1
j_gene: TRBJ2-7

CDR3aa: CASSAWRADTQYF
CDR3nt: TGTGCCAGCAGCGCGTGGCGGGCAGATACGCAGTATTTT
abundance: NA
d_gene: NA
v_gene: TRBV14
j_gene: TRBJ2-3

CDR3aa: CASSYKGTNYYEQYF
CDR3nt: TGTGCCAGCAGTTACAAGGGAACTAACTACTACGAGCAGTACTTC
abundance: NA
d_gene: NA
v_gene: TRBV6-6
j_gene: TRBJ2-7

CDR3aa: CASSVPTGGFTDTQYF
CDR3nt: TGTGCCAGCAGTGTCCCGACAGGGGGATTCACAGATACGCAGTATTTT
abundance: NA
d_gene: TRBD1
v_gene: TRBV25-1
j_gene: TRBJ2-3

CDR3aa: CASSYDDRTYGYTF
CDR3nt: TGTGCCAGCAGTTACGATGACAGGACCTATGGCTACACCTTC
abundance: NA
d_gene: NA
v_gene: TRBV6-5
j_gene: TRBJ1-2

CDR3aa: CASSPNAIPTKPSNYGYTF
CDR3nt: TGTGCCAGCTCACCTAACGCTATCCCTACCAAGCCCTCTAACTATGGCTACACCTTC
abundance: NA
d_gene: NA
v_gene: TRBV18
j_gene: TRBJ1-2

CDR3aa: CASSVGGLSGNTIYF
CDR3nt: TGTGCCAGCAGCGTAGGCGGCCTCTCTGGAAACACCATATATTTT
abundance: NA
d_gene: NA
v_gene: TRBV9
j_gene: TRBJ1-3

CDR3aa: CASSLDGTAYNSPLHF
CDR3nt: TGTGCCAGCAGCTTAGATGGGACAGCCTATAATTCACCCCTCCACTTT
abundance: NA
d_gene: TRBD1
v_gene: TRBV7-2
j_gene: TRBJ1-6

CDR3aa: CASSPGLGYNEQFF
CDR3nt: TGTGCCAGCAGCCCGGGACTTGGGTACAATGAGCAGTTCTTC
abundance: NA
d_gene: NA
v_gene: TRBV14
j_gene: TRBJ2-1

CDR3aa: CASSFGAGSSYNEQFF
CDR3nt: TGCGCCAGCAGCTTTGGTGCAGGGAGCTCCTACAATGAGCAGTTCTTC
abundance: NA
d_gene: NA
v_gene: TRBV5-1
j_gene: TRBJ2-1

CDR3aa: CASSASRRLNEKLFF
CDR3nt: TGTGCCAGCAGTGCCTCACGCCGTCTTAATGAAAAACTGTTTTTT
abundance: NA
d_gene: NA
v_gene: TRBV6-6
j_gene: TRBJ1-4

CDR3aa: CASSQEAGSSYNEQFF
CDR3nt: TGCGCCAGCAGCCAAGAAGCGGGAAGCTCCTACAATGAGCAGTTCTTC
abundance: NA
d_gene: TRBD2
v_gene: TRBV4-1
j_gene: TRBJ2-1

CDR3aa: CASSQDLGQGNYEQYF
CDR3nt: TGTGCCAGCAGCCAAGATCTGGGACAGGGAAACTACGAGCAGTACTTC
abundance: NA
d_gene: TRBD1
v_gene: TRBV4-2
j_gene: TRBJ2-7

CDR3aa: CASSFGQNYGYTF
CDR3nt: TGTGCCAGCAGTTTCGGCCAAAACTATGGCTACACCTTC
abundance: NA
d_gene: NA
v_gene: TRBV27
j_gene: TRBJ1-2

CDR3aa: CASSQDPRKDTQYF
CDR3nt: TGTGCCAGCAGCCAAGATCCGAGGAAAGATACGCAGTATTTT
abundance: once
d_gene: NA
v_gene: TRBV4-2
j_gene: TRBJ2-3

CDR3aa: CASSFSRDTDTQYF
CDR3nt: TGTGCCAGCAGCTTCTCCAGAGACACAGATACGCAGTATTTT
abundance: NA
d_gene: NA
v_gene: TRBV9
j_gene: TRBJ2-3

CDR3aa: CASSTNSGGVETQYF
CDR3nt: TGTGCCAGCAGCACCAATAGCGGGGGTGTGGAGACCCAGTACTTC
abundance: few
d_gene: TRBD2
v_gene: TRBV5-4
j_gene: TRBJ2-5

CDR3aa: CASSIPRSAGKGPQHF
CDR3nt: TGTGCCAGTAGTATCCCTAGGTCGGCGGGGAAGGGGCCCCAGCATTTT
abundance: NA
d_gene: NA
v_gene: TRBV19
j_gene: TRBJ1-5

CDR3aa: CSVEDRGQSGNTIYF
CDR3nt: TGCAGCGTTGAAGACAGGGGCCAATCTGGAAACACCATATATTTT
abundance: NA
d_gene: NA
v_gene: TRBV29-1
j_gene: TRBJ1-3

CDR3aa: CASMTGTGNTEAFF
CDR3nt: TGTGCCAGCATGACAGGAACTGGGAACACTGAAGCTTTCTTT
abundance: few
d_gene: NA
v_gene: TRBV6-5
j_gene: TRBJ1-1